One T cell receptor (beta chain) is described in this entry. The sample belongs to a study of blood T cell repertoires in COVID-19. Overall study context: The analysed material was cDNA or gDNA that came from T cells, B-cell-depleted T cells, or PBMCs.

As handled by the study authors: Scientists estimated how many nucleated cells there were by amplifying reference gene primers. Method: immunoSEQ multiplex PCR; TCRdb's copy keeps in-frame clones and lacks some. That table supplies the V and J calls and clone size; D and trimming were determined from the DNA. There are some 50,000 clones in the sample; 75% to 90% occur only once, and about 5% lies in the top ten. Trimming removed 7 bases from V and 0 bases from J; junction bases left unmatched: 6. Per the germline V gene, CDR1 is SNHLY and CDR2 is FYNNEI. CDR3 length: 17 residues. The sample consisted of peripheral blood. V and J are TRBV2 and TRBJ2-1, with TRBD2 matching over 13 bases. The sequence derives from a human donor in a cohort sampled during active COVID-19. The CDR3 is CASTGLAGVGSYNEQFF. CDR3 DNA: TGTGCCAGCACTGGACTAGCGGGAGTGGGCTCCTACAATGAGCAGTTCTTC.